The present T cell receptor beta chain was sequenced within a study of cytomegalovirus exposure and HLA in healthy donors. Regarding the study as a whole: A later analysis, which compared TCR beta chains of equal frequency, found the HLA-associated ones more clonally expanded. The authors confirmed in vitro that a few CMV-associated chains were specific for CMV antigens. In a later analysis, specific HLA alleles were associated with approximately 16,000 TCR beta sequences at a 0.05 false discovery rate. Several of the most significant clusters were apparently associated with common viral pathogens in a later analysis.

J was trimmed by 5 bases and V by 11 bases; bases with no gene match: 6. CDR1 ENHRY and CDR2 SYGVKD come from the germline V gene. The CDR3 is 13 amino acids. A word on this clone: The target antigen is unknown.

In the PCR, 60 Vbeta and 13 Jbeta primers were used. Sequencing was performed with immunoSEQ multiplex PCR; in TCRdb, only in-frame clones are kept and a portion is missing. The repertoire holds about 180,000 clones, with around 80% as singletons. The sequenced sample consisted of PBMCs. The genes are TRBV10-3 and TRBJ2-2; 9 bases line up with TRBD1. This TCR came from a man aged 18-30 years in good health and CMV-seronegative. CDR3 DNA: TGTGCCCTCTCCGGGACAGGGACCGGGGAGCTGTTTTTT. The encoded protein is CALSGTGTGELFF.